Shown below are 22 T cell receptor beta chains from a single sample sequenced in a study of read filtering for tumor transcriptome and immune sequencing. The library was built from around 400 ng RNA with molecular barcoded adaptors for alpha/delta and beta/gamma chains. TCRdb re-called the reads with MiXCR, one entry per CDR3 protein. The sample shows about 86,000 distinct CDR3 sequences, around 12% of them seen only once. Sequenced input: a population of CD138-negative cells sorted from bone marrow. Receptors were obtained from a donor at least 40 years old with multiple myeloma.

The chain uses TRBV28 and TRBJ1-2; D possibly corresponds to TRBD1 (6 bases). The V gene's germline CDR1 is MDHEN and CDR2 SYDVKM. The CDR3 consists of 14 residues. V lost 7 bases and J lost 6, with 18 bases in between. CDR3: CASTLRGGADGYTF. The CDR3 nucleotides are TGTGCCAGCACTCTACGTGGGGGGGCCGATGGCTACACCTTC.

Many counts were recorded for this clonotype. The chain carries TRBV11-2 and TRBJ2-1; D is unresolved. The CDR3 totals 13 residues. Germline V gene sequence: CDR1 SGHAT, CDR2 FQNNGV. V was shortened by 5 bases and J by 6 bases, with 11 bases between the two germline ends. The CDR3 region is CASSPDGRNEQFF. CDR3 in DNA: TGTGCCAGCAGCCCAGACGGCCGCAATGAGCAGTTCTTC.

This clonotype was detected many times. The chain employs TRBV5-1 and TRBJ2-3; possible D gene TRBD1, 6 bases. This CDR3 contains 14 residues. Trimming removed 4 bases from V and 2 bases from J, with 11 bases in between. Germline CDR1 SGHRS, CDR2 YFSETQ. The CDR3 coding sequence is TGCGCCAGCAGCAACGACAGGAACACAGATACGCAGTATTTT. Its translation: CASSNDRNTDTQYF.

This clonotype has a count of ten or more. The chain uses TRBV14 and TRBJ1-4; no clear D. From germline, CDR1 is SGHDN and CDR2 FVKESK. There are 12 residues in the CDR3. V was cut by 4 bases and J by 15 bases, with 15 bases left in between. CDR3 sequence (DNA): TGTGCCAGCAGCCCCGGAGCCGGCGGTTTGTTTTTT. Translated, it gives CASSPGAGGLFF.

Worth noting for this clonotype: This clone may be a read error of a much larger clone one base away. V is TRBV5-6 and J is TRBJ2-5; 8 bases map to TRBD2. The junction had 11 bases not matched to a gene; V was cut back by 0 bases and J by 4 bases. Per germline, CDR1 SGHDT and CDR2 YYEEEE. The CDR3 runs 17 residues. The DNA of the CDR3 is TGTGCCAGCAGCTTGGCCAAGGGGACTAGTTATGGAGAGACCCAGTACTTC. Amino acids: CASSLAKGTSYGETQYF.

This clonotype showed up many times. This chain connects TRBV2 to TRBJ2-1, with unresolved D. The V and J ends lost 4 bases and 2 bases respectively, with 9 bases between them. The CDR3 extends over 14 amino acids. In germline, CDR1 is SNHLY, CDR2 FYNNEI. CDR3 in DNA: TGTGCCAGCAGTGGCCAGCGTACCTACAATGAGCAGTTCTTC. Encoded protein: CASSGQRTYNEQFF.

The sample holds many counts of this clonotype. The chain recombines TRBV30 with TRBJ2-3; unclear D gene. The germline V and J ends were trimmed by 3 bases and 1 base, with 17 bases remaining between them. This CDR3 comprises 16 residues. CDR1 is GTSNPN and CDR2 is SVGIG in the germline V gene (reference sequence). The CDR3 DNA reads TGTGCCTGGAGAGGCGAGGCCCTCGACGGCACAGATACGCAGTATTTT. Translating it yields CAWRGEALDGTDTQYF.

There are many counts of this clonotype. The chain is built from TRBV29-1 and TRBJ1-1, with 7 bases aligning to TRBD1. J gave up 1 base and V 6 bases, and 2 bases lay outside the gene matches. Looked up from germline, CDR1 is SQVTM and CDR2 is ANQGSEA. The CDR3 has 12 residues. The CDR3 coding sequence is TGCAGCGTAAGACAGGGGAACACTGAAGCTTTCTTT. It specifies CSVRQGNTEAFF. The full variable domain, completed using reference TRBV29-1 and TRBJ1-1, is SAVISQKPSRDICQRGTSLTIQCQVDSQVTMMFWYRQQPGQSLTLIATANQGSEATYESGFVIDKFPISRPNLTFSTLTVSNMSPEDSSIYLCSVRQGNTEAFFGQGTRLTVV.

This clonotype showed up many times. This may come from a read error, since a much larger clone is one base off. The CDR3 spells CSGLENNVQFF. The CDR3, as DNA: TGCAGTGGTCTAGAAAACAATGTGCAGTTCTTC. The chain carries TRBV29-1 and TRBJ2-1; D gene uncertain. Germline assignment: CDR1 SQVTM and CDR2 ANQGSEA. The length of the CDR3 is 11 residues.

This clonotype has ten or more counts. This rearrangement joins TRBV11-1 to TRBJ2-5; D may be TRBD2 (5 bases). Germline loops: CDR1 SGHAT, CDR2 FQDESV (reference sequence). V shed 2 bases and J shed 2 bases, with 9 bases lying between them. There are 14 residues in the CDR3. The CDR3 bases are TGTGCCAGCAGCTTACGGGAAGATCAAGAGACCCAGTACTTC. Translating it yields CASSLREDQETQYF.

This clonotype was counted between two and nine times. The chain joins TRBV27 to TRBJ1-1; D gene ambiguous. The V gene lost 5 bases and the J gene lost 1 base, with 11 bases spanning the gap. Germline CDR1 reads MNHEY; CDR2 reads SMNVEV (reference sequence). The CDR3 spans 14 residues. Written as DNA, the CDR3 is TGTGCCAGCAGTCCCGACCTCCAGAACACTGAAGCTTTCTTT. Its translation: CASSPDLQNTEAFF.

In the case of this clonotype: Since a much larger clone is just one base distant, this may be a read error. The CDR3 DNA reads as TGCGCCAGCAGCAACCTCGCCGGGGGTGGTGAAGCTTTCTTT. Amino acids: CASSNLAGGGEAFF. The chain employs TRBV5-1 and TRBJ1-1; D may be TRBD1 (5 bases). Germline values: CDR1 SGHRS, CDR2 YFSETQ. The germline V and J ends were trimmed by 4 bases and 7 bases, with 17 bases remaining between them. This CDR3 spans 14 amino acids.

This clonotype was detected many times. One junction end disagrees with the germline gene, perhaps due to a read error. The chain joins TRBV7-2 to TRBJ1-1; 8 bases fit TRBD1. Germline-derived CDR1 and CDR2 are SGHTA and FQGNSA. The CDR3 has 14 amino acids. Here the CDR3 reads CASGVGRGRSEAFF. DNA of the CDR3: TGTGCCAGCGGAGTGGGCAGGGGGCGATCTGAAGCCTTCTTT.

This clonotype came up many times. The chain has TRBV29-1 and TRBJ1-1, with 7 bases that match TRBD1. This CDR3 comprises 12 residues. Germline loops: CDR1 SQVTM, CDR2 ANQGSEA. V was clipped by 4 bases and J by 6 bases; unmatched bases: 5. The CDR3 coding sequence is TGCAGCGTTGGAAGGGGACAGCCTGAAGCTTTCTTT. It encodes CSVGRGQPEAFF.

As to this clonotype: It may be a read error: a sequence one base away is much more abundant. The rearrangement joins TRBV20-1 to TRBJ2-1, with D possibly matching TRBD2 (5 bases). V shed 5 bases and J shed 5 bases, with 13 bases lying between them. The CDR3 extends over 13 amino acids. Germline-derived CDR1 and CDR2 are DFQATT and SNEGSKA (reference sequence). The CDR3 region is CSAPGIMDNEQFF. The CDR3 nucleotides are TGCAGTGCTCCCGGGATTATGGACAATGAGCAGTTCTTC.

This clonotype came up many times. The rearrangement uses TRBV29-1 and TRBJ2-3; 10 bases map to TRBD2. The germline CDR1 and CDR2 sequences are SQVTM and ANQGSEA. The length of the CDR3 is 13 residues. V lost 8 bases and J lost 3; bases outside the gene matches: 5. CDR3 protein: CSTTSGATDTQYF. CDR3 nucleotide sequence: TGCAGCACTACTAGCGGGGCAACAGATACGCAGTATTTT.

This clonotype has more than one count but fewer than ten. CDR3 protein: CSARRSVGGDTQYF. The CDR3 DNA reads TGCAGTGCTAGGCGGTCAGTCGGTGGGGATACGCAGTATTTT. The V and J genes are TRBV20-1 and TRBJ2-3; D not resolved. The CDR3 loop spans 14 amino acids. Trimming cost V 3 bases and J 6 bases, with 16 bases left between them. Germline CDR1 is DFQATT and CDR2 is SNEGSKA (reference sequence).

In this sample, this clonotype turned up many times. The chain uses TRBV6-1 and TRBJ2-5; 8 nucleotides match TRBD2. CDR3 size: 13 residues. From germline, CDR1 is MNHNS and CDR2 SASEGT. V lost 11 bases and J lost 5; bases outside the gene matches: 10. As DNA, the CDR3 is TGTGCCGGAGCCCCTCGGGGGGGGGAGACCCAGTACTTC. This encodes CAGAPRGGETQYF.

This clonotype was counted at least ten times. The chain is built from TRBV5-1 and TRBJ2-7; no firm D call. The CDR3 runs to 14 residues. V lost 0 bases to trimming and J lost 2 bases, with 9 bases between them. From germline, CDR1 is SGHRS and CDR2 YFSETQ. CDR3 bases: TGCGCCAGCAGCTTGGACCTCCCAACCTACGAGCAGTACTTC. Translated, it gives CASSLDLPTYEQYF.

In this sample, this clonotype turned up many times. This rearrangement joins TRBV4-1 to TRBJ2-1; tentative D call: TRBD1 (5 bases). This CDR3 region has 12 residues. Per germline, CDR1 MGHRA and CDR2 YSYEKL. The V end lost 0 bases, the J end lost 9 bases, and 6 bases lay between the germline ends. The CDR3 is CASSQERGEQFF. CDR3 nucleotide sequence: TGCGCCAGCAGCCAAGAAAGGGGTGAGCAGTTCTTC.

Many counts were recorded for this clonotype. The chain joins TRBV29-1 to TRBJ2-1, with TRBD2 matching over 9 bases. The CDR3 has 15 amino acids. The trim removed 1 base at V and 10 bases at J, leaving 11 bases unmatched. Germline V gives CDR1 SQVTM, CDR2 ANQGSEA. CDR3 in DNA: TGCAGCGTTGAAGCTAGCGGGATCAGGACGGGGGAGCAGTTCTTC. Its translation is CSVEASGIRTGEQFF.

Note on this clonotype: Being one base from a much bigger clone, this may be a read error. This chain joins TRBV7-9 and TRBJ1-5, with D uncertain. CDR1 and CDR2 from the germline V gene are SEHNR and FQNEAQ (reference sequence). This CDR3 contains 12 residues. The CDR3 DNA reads TGTGCCAGCAGCCTCCCGGACCAGCCCCAGCGTTTT. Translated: CASSLPDQPQRF.